Listed here are 23 T cell receptor beta chains from one sample, sequenced in a study of blood T cell repertoires in COVID-19. The table came from immunoSEQ multiplex PCR; TCRdb's copy has only in-frame clones and leaves some out. The sample includes about 66,000 clones, 90% to 95% of them seen just once. The specimen was peripheral blood. These receptors came from a human donor in a cohort sampled during active COVID-19.

The V gene is TRBV2, the J gene TRBJ2-5, with 7 bases identical to TRBD1. V lost 7 bases, J lost 1 base, and 6 bases stayed unmatched. CDR3 size: 14 residues. The V gene's germline CDR1 is SNHLY and CDR2 FYNNEI. The CDR3 loop is CASTVDRAQETQYF. CDR3 in DNA: TGTGCCAGCACGGTCGACAGGGCCCAAGAGACCCAGTACTTC.

The chain combines TRBV6-2 or TRBV6-3 with TRBJ1-6; D possibly corresponds to TRBD1 (5 bases). The CDR3 contains 16 residues. V gave up 0 bases and J gave up 6 bases, with 12 bases separating them. From germline, CDR1 is MNHEY and CDR2 SVGEGT. The CDR3 spells CASSYSKGYGNSPLHF. In nucleotides, the CDR3 is TGTGCCAGCAGTTACTCGAAGGGGTATGGTAATTCACCCCTCCACTTT.

Only one count was recorded for this clone. The chain combines TRBV5-4 with TRBJ2-5, with 11 bases fitting TRBD2. This CDR3 region has 15 residues. V shed 0 bases and J 3 bases; nucleotides not matched to a gene: 1. Germline CDR1 is SGHNT and CDR2 is YYREEE (reference sequence). CDR3 sequence reads: CASSLDSGGEETQYF. The CDR3, as DNA: TGTGCCAGCAGCTTGGATAGCGGGGGGGAAGAGACCCAGTACTTC. Based on the CDR3 plus reference TRBV5-4 and TRBJ2-5, the full variable domain is ETGVTQSPTHLIKTRGQQVTLRCSSQSGHNTVSWYQQALGQGPQFIFQYYREEENGRGNFPPRFSGLQFPNYSSELNVNALELDDSALYLCASSLDSGGEETQYFGPGTRLLVL.

The chain links TRBV19 to TRBJ2-1; 14 nucleotides line up with TRBD2. CDR3 size: 16 residues. CDR1 LNHDA and CDR2 SQIVND come from the germline V gene (reference sequence). V lost 1 base to trimming and J lost 10 bases; unmatched junction nucleotides: 6. This chain's CDR3 is CASSIGGTSGRKEQFF. DNA for the CDR3: TGTGCCAGTAGTATAGGGGGGACTAGCGGGAGAAAGGAGCAGTTCTTC.

This chain uses TRBV5-1 with TRBJ1-1, with 12 bases aligning to TRBD1. CDR1 and CDR2 from the germline V gene are SGHRS and YFSETQ. The CDR3 runs 17 residues. Trimming at V came to 2 bases and at J to 5 bases, leaving 10 bases not matched to a gene. CDR3 in amino acids: CASSFTGTGGQRTEAFF. The DNA for the CDR3 is TGCGCCAGCAGCTTCACCGGGACAGGGGGCCAGAGGACTGAAGCTTTCTTT.

The rearrangement links TRBV5-1 to TRBJ2-1, with D unclear. V was trimmed by 4 bases and J by 1 base, leaving 12 bases between them. This CDR3 is built from 15 residues. Germline-derived CDR1 and CDR2 are SGHRS and YFSETQ. The CDR3 here is CASSLVLNSYNEQFF. CDR3 in DNA: TGCGCCAGCAGCCTCGTACTCAATTCCTACAATGAGCAGTTCTTC.

The chain combines TRBV11-2 with TRBJ2-1; possibly TRBD2 for D (6 bases). CDR1 is SGHAT, CDR2 FQNNGV, per germline. Trimming pared 3 bases from V and 0 bases from J, leaving 12 bases between. The CDR3 covers 16 residues. The CDR3 sequence: CASSFMGSGSYNEQFF. In nucleotides, the CDR3 is TGTGCCAGCAGCTTCATGGGTAGCGGCTCCTACAATGAGCAGTTCTTC.

The chain joins TRBV15 to TRBJ2-5, with D possibly TRBD1 on 6 matching bases. Germline CDR1 LNHNV, CDR2 YYDKDF (reference sequence). Trimming removed 0 bases from V and 4 bases from J, with 12 bases in between. The CDR3 loop spans 15 amino acids. The CDR3 here is CATSRDQGYGETQYF. Here the CDR3 DNA reads TGTGCCACCAGCAGAGATCAGGGGTACGGAGAGACCCAGTACTTC. Full variable domain (missing parts from reference TRBV15 and TRBJ2-5): DAMVIQNPRYQVTQFGKPVTLSCSQTLNHNVMYWYQQKSSQAPKLLFHYYDKDFNNEADTPDNFQSRRPNTSFCFLDIRSPGLGDTAMYLCATSRDQGYGETQYFGPGTRLLVL.

J is TRBJ1-2 and V is TRBV6-1, with TRBD1 matching 8 bases. V trimming: 3 bases; J trimming: 2 bases; junction bases outside the gene matches: 14. The CDR3 covers 18 residues. CDR1 and CDR2 from the germline V gene are MNHNS and SASEGT. The CDR3 DNA follows: TGTGCCAGCAGTGATGCGGTGGGCAGGGGGCGTATCAACTATGGCTACACCTTC. It encodes CASSDAVGRGRINYGYTF.

The J gene is TRBJ2-5, the V gene TRBV5-1, with 12 positions matching TRBD2. The germline V gene has CDR1 SGHRS and CDR2 YFSETQ. The CDR3 contains 15 residues. J gave up 3 bases and V 4 bases, and 4 bases lay outside the gene matches. The CDR3 sequence: CASSQWTSGEETQYF. As DNA, the CDR3 is TGCGCCAGCAGCCAGTGGACTAGCGGGGAAGAGACCCAGTACTTC.

The chain employs TRBV5-4 and TRBJ2-5, with a weak D call TRBD2 (6 bases). Looked up from germline, CDR1 is SGHNT and CDR2 is YYREEE (reference sequence). Trimming shortened V by 0 bases and J by 5 bases, and 14 bases separated the two germline ends. The CDR3 contains 15 residues. The CDR3 here is CASSLELASWETQYF. CDR3 DNA: TGTGCCAGCAGCTTGGAACTAGCATCGTGGGAGACCCAGTACTTC.

This clone was found once. CDR3 in amino acids: CASNLGRGANSPLHF. CDR3 DNA sequence: TGTGCCAGCAATCTAGGACGGGGGGCAAATTCACCCCTCCACTTT. The chain has TRBV19 and TRBJ1-6, with D tentatively TRBD1 (6 bases). Deletions cut 9 bases from V and 7 bases from J, with 19 bases between. The CDR3 loop spans 15 amino acids. The germline V gene encodes CDR1 LNHDA and CDR2 SQIVND (reference sequence).

The gene calls are TRBV11-2 and TRBJ2-7; D possibly corresponds to TRBD1 (5 bases). The CDR3 runs to 17 residues. Germline-derived CDR1 and CDR2 are SGHAT and FQNNGV. Deletions cut 3 bases from V and 1 base from J, with 19 bases between. CDR3 DNA sequence: TGTGCCAGCAGCTTTTATTTGGACACAACGATTTCCTACGAGCAGTACTTC. This sequence encodes CASSFYLDTTISYEQYF. The entire variable domain, with the rest obtained from reference TRBV11-2 and TRBJ2-7, is as follows: EAGVAQSPRYKIIEKRQSVAFWCNPISGHATLYWYQQILGQGPKLLIQFQNNGVVDDSQLPKDRFSAERLKGVDSTLKIQPAKLEDSAVYLCASSFYLDTTISYEQYFGPGTRLTVT.

The CDR3 DNA is TGTGCCAGCAGTTACGACCGACGAGGGCCCCAGCATTTT. Its protein is CASSYDRRGPQHF. The chain is built from TRBV6-5 and TRBJ1-5, with no clear D. V lost 2 bases to trimming and J lost 9 bases, with 11 bases between them. Germline V gene lookup returns CDR1 MNHEY and CDR2 SVGAGI. The CDR3 extends over 13 amino acids.

The chain employs TRBV5-1 and TRBJ2-1, with D perhaps matching TRBD2 (7 bases). Per the germline V gene, CDR1 is SGHRS and CDR2 is YFSETQ. The CDR3 extends over 14 amino acids. Trimming shortened V by 6 bases and J by 6 bases, and 16 bases separated the two germline ends. Written as DNA, the CDR3 is TGCGCCAGCACTATTTGGGGGGGCCTCAATGAGCAGTTCTTC. Protein: CASTIWGGLNEQFF.

This sequence joins TRBV7-2 and TRBJ2-1, with 11 bases matching TRBD2. Germline CDR1 and CDR2: SGHTA and FQGNSA. The CDR3 sequence is 15 residues long. J gave up 9 bases and V 1 base, and 5 bases lay outside the gene matches. CDR3 nucleotide sequence: TGTGCCAGCAGCTTAGGTGCTAGCGGGGGGACTGAGCAGTTCTTC. It specifies CASSLGASGGTEQFF.

This chain uses TRBV7-8 with TRBJ2-3, with 9 positions matching TRBD2. The V and J ends lost 1 base and 2 bases, in that order; junction bases with no gene match: 4. Germline CDR1 and CDR2: SGHVS and FQNEAQ. CDR3 length: 16 residues. CDR3 DNA: TGTGCCAGCAGCTTAGGAGTAGCGGGAGCCACAGATACGCAGTATTTT. This codes for CASSLGVAGATDTQYF.

The V and J genes are TRBV6-1 and TRBJ2-7, with 7 bases fitting TRBD1. The CDR3 totals 15 residues. The ends lost 3 bases at V and 2 bases at J; junction bases unmatched: 7. Per germline, CDR1 MNHNS and CDR2 SASEGT. The CDR3 is CASSDIQGPPYEQYF. CDR3 coding DNA: TGTGCCAGCAGTGACATACAGGGGCCGCCCTACGAGCAGTACTTC.

The CDR3 nucleotides are TGTGCCAGCAGTTACTCCGACAGATATAATTCACCCCTCCACTTT. The encoded protein is CASSYSDRYNSPLHF. This rearrangement joins TRBV6-5 to TRBJ1-6; D is perhaps TRBD1 (5 bases). Per the germline V gene, CDR1 is MNHEY and CDR2 is SVGAGI. Trimming removed 0 bases from V and 4 bases from J, with 7 bases in between. This CDR3 comprises 15 residues.

V and J are TRBV11-3 and TRBJ1-2; D gene uncertain. The CDR3 totals 11 residues. CDR1 is SGHNT and CDR2 is YENEEA in the germline V gene. V lost 3 bases to trimming and J lost 3 bases, with 2 bases between them. This CDR3 is CASSFYYGYTF. Written as DNA, the CDR3 is TGTGCCAGCAGCTTCTACTATGGCTACACCTTC.

This sequence joins TRBV5-1 and TRBJ2-3; 16 positions agree with TRBD2. The CDR3 extends over 18 amino acids. Looked up from germline, CDR1 is SGHRS and CDR2 is YFSETQ. With 4 bases clipped from V and 0 bases from J, the junction kept 5 bases outside the gene matches. The CDR3 here is CASSPGLAGGSSTDTQYF. The CDR3 DNA reads as TGCGCCAGCAGCCCGGGACTAGCGGGGGGGAGTAGCACAGATACGCAGTATTTT.

The V call is TRBV7-2, the J call TRBJ2-1; D unresolved. Germline V CDR1 and CDR2: SGHTA, FQGNSA. Between the trimmed V and J ends, which lost 4 bases and 0 bases, there was a span of 13 bases. The CDR3 sequence is 16 residues long. The DNA of the CDR3 is TGTGCCAGCAGCTCACAGACCCTTAACTCCTACAATGAGCAGTTCTTC. This gives the protein CASSSQTLNSYNEQFF.

This chain connects TRBV7-9 to TRBJ1-2; tentative D call: TRBD1 (5 bases). Trimming took 4 bases from V and 4 from J, leaving 13 bases between them. The CDR3 covers 14 residues. The germline CDR1 and CDR2 sequences are SEHNR and FQNEAQ (reference sequence). The CDR3 sequence is CASSSQGGVYGYTF. The CDR3, as DNA: TGTGCCAGCAGCTCTCAGGGTGGAGTCTATGGCTACACCTTC.